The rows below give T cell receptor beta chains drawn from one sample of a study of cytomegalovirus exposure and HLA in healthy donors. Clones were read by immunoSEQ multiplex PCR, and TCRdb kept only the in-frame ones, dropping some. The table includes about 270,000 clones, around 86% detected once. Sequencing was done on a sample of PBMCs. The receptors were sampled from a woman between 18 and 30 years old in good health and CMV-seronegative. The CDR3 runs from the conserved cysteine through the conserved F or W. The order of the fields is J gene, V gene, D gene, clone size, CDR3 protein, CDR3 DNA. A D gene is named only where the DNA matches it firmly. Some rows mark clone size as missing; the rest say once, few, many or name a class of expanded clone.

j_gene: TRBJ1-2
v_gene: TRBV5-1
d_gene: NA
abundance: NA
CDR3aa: CASSLDGQPNYGYTF
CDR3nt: TGCGCCAGCAGCTTGGACGGACAGCCAAACTATGGCTACACCTTC

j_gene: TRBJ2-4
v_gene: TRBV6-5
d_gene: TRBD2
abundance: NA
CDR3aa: CASYPPGGSSIQYF
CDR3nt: TGTGCCAGCTACCCTCCCGGGGGGAGCAGCATTCAGTACTTC

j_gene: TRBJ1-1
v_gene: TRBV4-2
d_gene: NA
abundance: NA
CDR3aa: CASSQEGRGTEAFF
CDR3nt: TGTGCCAGCAGCCAAGAGGGGCGGGGCACTGAAGCTTTCTTT

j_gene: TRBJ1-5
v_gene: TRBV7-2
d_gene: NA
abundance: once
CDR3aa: CASSLGGGDKHF
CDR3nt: TGTGCCAGCAGCTTAGGGGGAGGGGACAAGCATTTT

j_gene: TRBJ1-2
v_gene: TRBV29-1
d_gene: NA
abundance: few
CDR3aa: CSVDNSLYGYTF
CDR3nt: TGCAGCGTTGATAACAGCCTCTATGGCTACACCTTC

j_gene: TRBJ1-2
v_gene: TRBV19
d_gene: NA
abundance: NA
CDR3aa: CASSSRGSYGYTF
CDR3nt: TGTGCCAGTAGTAGTCGGGGAAGTTATGGCTACACCTTC

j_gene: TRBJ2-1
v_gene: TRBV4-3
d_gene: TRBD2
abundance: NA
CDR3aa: CASSPRGGGPTYNEQFF
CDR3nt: TGCGCCAGCAGCCCTCGCGGCGGGGGGCCTACCTACAATGAGCAGTTCTTC

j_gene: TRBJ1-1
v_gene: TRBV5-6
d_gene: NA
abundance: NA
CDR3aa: CASKATGNTEAFF
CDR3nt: TGTGCCAGCAAGGCGACAGGGAACACTGAAGCTTTCTTT

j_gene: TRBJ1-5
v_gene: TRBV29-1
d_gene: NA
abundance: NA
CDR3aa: CSVGGVNQPQHF
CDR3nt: TGCAGCGTTGGAGGAGTGAATCAGCCCCAGCATTTT

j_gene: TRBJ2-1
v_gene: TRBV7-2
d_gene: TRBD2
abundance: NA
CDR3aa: CASSITSGWSYNEQFF
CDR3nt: TGTGCCAGCAGCATTACTAGCGGGTGGTCCTACAATGAGCAGTTCTTC

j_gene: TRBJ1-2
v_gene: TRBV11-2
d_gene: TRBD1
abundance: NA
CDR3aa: CASSLEDRGNGYTF
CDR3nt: TGTGCCAGCAGCTTAGAGGACAGGGGAAATGGCTACACCTTC

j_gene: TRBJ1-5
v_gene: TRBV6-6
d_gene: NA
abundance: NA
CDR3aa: CASSYSTDSNQPQHF
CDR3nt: TGTGCCAGCAGTTACTCGACAGATAGCAATCAGCCCCAGCATTTT

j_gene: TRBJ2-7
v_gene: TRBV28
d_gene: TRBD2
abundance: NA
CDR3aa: CASSSRSGGIKSYEQYF
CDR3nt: TGTGCCAGCAGCTCCCGGTCGGGGGGAATAAAATCCTACGAGCAGTACTTC

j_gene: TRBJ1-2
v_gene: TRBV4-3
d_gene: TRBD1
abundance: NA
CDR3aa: CASSQDVTGNGYTF
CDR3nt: TGCGCCAGCAGCCAAGATGTGACAGGGAATGGCTACACCTTC

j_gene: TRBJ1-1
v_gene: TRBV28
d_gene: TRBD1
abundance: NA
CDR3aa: CASINAGGKAEAFF
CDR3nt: TGTGCCAGCATCAACGCAGGGGGTAAGGCTGAAGCTTTCTTT

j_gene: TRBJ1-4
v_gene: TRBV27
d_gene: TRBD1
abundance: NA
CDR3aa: CASSGTGLWEKLFF
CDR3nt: TGTGCCAGCAGCGGGACAGGGTTGTGGGAAAAACTGTTTTTT

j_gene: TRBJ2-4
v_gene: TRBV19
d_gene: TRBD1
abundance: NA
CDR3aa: CASSIGTGSIQYF
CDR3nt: TGTGCCAGTAGTATTGGGACAGGGAGCATTCAGTACTTC

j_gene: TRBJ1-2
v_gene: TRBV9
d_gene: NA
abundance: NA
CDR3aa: CASSAYRAPLYGYTF
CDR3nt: TGTGCCAGCAGCGCCTACAGGGCACCCCTGTATGGCTACACCTTC

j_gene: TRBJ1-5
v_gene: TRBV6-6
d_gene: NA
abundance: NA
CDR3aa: CASSYAAGDYQPQHF
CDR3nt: TGTGCCAGCAGTTACGCGGCGGGTGATTATCAGCCCCAGCATTTT

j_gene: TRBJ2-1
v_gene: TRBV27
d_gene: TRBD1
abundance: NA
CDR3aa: CASSLGTDYNEQFF
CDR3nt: TGTGCCAGCAGCCTAGGGACAGATTACAATGAGCAGTTCTTC

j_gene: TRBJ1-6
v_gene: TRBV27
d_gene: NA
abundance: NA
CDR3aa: CASSHLGGFSISPLHF
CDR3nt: TGTGCCAGCAGTCACCTCGGGGGTTTTTCGATCTCACCCCTCCACTTT

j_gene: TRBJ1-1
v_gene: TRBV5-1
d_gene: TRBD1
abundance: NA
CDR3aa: CASSLERGPEAFF
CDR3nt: TGCGCCAGCAGCTTGGAAAGGGGGCCTGAAGCTTTCTTT

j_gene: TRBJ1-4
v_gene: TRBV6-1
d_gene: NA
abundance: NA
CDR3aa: CASSEDVGARVLFF
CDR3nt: TGTGCCAGCAGTGAAGACGTAGGGGCTCGGGTACTGTTTTTT

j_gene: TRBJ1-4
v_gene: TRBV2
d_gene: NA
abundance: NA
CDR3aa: CASSERQINEKLFF
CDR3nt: TGTGCCAGCAGCGAGAGACAGATTAATGAAAAACTGTTTTTT

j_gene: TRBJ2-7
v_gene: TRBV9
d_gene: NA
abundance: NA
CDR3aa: CASSVDRHTYEQYF
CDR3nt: TGTGCCAGCAGCGTAGACAGGCATACCTACGAGCAGTACTTC

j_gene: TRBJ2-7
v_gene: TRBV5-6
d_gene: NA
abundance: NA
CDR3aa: CASSPSAGYEQYF
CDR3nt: TGTGCCAGCAGCCCGTCGGCGGGCTACGAGCAGTACTTC

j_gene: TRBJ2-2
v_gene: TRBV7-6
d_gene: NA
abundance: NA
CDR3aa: CASSNQGYNTGELFF
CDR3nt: TGTGCCAGCAGCAATCAGGGGTATAACACCGGGGAGCTGTTTTTT

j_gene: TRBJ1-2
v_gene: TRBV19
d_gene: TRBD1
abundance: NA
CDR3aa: CATRRTGWNGYTF
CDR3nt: TGTGCCACCAGAAGGACAGGGTGGAATGGCTACACCTTC

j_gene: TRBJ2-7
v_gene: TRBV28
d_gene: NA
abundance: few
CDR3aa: CASSVAAGREYF
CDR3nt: TGTGCCAGCAGCGTAGCTGCGGGACGAGAGTACTTC

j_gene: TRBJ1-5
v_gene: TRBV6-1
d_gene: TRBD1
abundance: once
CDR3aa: CASSEAAGGAGNQPQHF
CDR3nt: TGTGCCAGCAGTGAAGCAGCAGGGGGCGCGGGCAATCAGCCCCAGCATTTT

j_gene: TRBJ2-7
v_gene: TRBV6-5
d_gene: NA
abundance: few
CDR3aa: CASSYDRQHEQYF
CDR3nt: TGTGCCAGCAGTTACGACAGGCAACACGAGCAGTACTTC

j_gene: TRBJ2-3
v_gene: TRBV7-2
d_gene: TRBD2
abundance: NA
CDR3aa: CASSFSGGSDTQYF
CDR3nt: TGTGCCAGCAGCTTTAGCGGGGGGTCAGATACGCAGTATTTT

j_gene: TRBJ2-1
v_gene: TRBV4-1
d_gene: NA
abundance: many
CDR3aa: CASSQGSVLRYNEQFF
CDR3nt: TGCGCCAGCAGCCAAGGTTCAGTTTTACGCTACAATGAGCAGTTCTTC

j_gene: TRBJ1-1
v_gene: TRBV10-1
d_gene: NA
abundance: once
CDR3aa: CASSESLGAATEAFF
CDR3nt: TGCGCCAGCAGTGAGTCGCTGGGGGCGGCGACTGAAGCTTTCTTT

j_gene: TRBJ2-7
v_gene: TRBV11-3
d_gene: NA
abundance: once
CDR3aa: CASRYATGFYEQYF
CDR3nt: TGTGCCAGCAGATACGCGACAGGCTTCTACGAGCAGTACTTC

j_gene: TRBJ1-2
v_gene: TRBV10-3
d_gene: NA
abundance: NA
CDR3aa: CAISEGPREQIYGYTF
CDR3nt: TGTGCCATCAGTGAGGGTCCCCGAGAACAGATCTATGGCTACACCTTC

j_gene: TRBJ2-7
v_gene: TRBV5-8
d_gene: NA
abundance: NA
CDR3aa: CASSFPGLRLGSYEQYF
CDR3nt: TGTGCCAGCAGCTTCCCGGGACTCAGACTCGGATCCTACGAGCAGTACTTC

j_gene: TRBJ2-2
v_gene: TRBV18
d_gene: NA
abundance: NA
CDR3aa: CASSPRGQNTGELFF
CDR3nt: TGTGCCAGCTCACCCCGTGGACAGAACACCGGGGAGCTGTTTTTT

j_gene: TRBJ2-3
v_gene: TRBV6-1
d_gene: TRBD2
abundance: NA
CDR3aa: CASSAPSTSGMVGTDTQYF
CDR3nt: TGTGCCAGCAGTGCCCCCTCGACTAGCGGGATGGTTGGAACAGATACGCAGTATTTT

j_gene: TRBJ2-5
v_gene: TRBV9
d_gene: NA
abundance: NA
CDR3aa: CASSVAGSGETQYF
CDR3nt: TGTGCCAGCAGCGTAGCAGGGTCTGGGGAGACCCAGTACTTC

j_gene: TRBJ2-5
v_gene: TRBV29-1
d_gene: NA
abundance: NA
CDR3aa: CSVRTEKETQYF
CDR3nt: TGCAGCGTCCGGACAGAAAAAGAGACCCAGTACTTC

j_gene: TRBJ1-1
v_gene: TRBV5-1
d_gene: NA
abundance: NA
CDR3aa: CASSSAPGRNTEAFF
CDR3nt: TGCGCCAGCAGCTCCGCGCCGGGGAGAAACACTGAAGCTTTCTTT

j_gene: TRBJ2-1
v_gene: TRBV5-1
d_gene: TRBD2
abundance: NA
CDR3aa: CASSGTSGSYNEQFF
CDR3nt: TGCGCCAGCAGCGGAACTAGCGGATCCTACAATGAGCAGTTCTTC

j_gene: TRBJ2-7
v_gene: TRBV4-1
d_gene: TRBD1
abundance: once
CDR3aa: CASSQGPPTGGYEQYF
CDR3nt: TGCGCCAGCAGCCAAGGTCCTCCGACAGGGGGCTACGAGCAGTACTTC

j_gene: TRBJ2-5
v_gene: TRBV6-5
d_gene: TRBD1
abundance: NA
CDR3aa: CASRTGTGGPETQYF
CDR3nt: TGTGCCAGCAGAACCGGGACAGGGGGTCCGGAGACCCAGTACTTC

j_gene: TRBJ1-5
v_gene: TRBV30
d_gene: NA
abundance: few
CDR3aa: CAWRVTGIGQPQHF
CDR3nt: TGTGCCTGGAGGGTTACAGGGATTGGGCAGCCCCAGCATTTT

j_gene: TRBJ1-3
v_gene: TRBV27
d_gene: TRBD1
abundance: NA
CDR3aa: CASSTTGGAGNTIYF
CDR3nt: TGTGCCAGCAGTACAACAGGGGGCGCGGGAAACACCATATATTTT

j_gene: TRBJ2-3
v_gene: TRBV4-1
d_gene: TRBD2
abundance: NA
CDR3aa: CASSRLAGVPDTQYF
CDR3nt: TGCGCCAGCAGCCGATTAGCGGGAGTCCCAGATACGCAGTATTTT

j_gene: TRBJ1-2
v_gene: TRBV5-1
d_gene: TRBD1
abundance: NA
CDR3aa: CASSLGTGQEGYGYTF
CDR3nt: TGCGCCAGCAGCCTCGGGACAGGACAGGAAGGCTATGGCTACACCTTC

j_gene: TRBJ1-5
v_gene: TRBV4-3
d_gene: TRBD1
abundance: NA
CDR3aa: CASSQGTGHVGQPQHF
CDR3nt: TGCGCCAGCAGCCAAGGGACAGGTCATGTAGGCCAGCCCCAGCATTTT

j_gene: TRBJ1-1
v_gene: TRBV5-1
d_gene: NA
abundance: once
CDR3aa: CASSSRGNTEAFF
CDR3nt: TGCGCCAGCAGCTCCAGGGGTAACACTGAAGCTTTCTTT

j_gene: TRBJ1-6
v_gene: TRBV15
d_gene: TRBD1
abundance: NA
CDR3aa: CATSRDLGQGHGPLHF
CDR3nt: TGTGCCACCAGCAGAGACCTAGGACAGGGCCATGGGCCCCTCCACTTT

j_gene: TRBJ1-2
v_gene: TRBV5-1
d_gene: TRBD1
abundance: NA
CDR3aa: CASSSDRGPYGYTF
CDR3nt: TGCGCCAGCAGCTCGGACAGGGGACCTTATGGCTACACCTTC

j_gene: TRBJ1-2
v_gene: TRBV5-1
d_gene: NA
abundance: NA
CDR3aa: CASSSAPLITALSGGYTF
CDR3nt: TGCGCCAGCAGCTCGGCCCCCCTCATAACAGCCCTATCTGGAGGCTACACCTTC

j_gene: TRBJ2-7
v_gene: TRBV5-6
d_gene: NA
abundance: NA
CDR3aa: CASREKGNSYEQYF
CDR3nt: TGTGCCAGCAGGGAAAAGGGGAATTCCTACGAGCAGTACTTC